This T cell receptor beta chain was captured in a study of response to subunit inactivated influenza vaccine. Study-level points and caveats: Authors proposed each seasonal influenza vaccination draws in few new T cells.

This clonotype occurred many times. Its target is not known. TCRdb ran MiXCR on the RT-PCR reads and lists one entry per CDR3 protein. The table records 600,000 to 850,000 distinct CDR3 sequences, about 14% of them present only once. The CDR3 is 14 residues long. The V segment lost 4 bases and the J segment 5 bases; nucleotides outside the gene matches: 4. Germline loops: CDR1 LNHNV, CDR2 YYDKDF (reference sequence). The chain is built from TRBV15 and TRBJ2-1, with 8 positions matching TRBD1. The source is a man aged 45 to 65 who received an inactivated influenza vaccine. This specimen consisted of PBMCs from blood, obtained less than 15 days before vaccination. The CDR3 sequence is CATSNGQGDNEQFF. In DNA, the CDR3 is TGTGCCACCAGCAACGGACAGGGAGACAATGAGCAGTTCTTC.